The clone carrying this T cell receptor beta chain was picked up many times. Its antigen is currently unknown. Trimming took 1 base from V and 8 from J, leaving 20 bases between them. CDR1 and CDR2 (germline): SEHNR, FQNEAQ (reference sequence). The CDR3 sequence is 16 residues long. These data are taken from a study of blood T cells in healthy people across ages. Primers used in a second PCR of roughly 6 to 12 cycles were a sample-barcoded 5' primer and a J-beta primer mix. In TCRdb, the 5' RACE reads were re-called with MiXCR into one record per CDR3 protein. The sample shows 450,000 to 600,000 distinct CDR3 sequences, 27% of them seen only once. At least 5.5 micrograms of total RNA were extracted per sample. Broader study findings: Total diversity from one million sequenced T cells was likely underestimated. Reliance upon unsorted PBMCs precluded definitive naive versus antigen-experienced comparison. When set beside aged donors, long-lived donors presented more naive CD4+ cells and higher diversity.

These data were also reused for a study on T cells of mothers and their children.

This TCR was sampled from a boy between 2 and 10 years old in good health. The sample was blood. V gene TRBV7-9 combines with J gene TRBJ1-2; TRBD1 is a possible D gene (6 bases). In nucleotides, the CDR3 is TGTGCCAGCAGCTTAGAGACGGGACAACGGACAAGGGGCTACACCTTC. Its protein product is CASSLETGQRTRGYTF.